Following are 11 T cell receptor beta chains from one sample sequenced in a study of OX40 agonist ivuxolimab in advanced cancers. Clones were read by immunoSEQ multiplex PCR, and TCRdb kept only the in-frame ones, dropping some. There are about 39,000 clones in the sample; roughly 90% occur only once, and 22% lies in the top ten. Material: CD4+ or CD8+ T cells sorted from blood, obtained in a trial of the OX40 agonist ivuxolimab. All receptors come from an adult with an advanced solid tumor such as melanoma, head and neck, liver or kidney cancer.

The CDR3 nucleotides read TGTGCCAGCTCACCGGACCCATTCGAGCTGGATGGCTACACCTTC. It translates to CASSPDPFELDGYTF. The chain uses TRBV18 and TRBJ1-2; D call uncertain. Trimming cost V 3 bases and J 6 bases, with 17 bases left between them. The CDR3 spans 15 residues. CDR1 is KGHSH, CDR2 LQKENI, per germline.

CDR3: CASSTPADTQYF. DNA of the CDR3: TGTGCCAGCAGCACCCCGGCAGATACGCAGTATTTT. The chain recombines TRBV13 with TRBJ2-3; D not resolved. The V end lost 5 bases, the J end lost 4 bases, and 7 bases lay between the germline ends. This CDR3 has 12 residues. Germline lookup yields CDR1 PRHDT and CDR2 FYEKMQ (reference sequence).

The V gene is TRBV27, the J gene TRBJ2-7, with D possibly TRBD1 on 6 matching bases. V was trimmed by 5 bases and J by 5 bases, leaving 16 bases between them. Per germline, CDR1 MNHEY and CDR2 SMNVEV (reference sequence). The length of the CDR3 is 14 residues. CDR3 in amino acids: CASSPKGGIDEQYF. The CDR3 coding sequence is TGTGCCAGCAGTCCAAAAGGGGGTATCGACGAGCAGTACTTC.

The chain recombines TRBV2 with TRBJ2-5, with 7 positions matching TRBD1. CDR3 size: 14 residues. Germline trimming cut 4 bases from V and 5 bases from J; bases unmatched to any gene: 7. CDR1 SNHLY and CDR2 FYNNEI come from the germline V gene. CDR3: CASSARQGRETQYF. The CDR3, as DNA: TGTGCCAGCAGTGCAAGACAGGGAAGGGAGACCCAGTACTTC.

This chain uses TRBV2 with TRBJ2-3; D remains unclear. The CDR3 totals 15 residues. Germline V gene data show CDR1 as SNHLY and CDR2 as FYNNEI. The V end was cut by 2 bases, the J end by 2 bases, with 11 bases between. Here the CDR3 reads CASSELQTYTDTQYF. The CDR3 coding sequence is TGTGCCAGCAGTGAATTACAGACTTACACAGATACGCAGTATTTT. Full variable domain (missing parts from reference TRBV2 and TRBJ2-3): EPEVTQTPSHQVTQMGQEVILRCVPISNHLYFYWYRQILGQKVEFLVSFYNNEISEKSEIFDDQFSVERPDGSNFTLKIRSTKLEDSAMYFCASSELQTYTDTQYFGPGTRLTVL.

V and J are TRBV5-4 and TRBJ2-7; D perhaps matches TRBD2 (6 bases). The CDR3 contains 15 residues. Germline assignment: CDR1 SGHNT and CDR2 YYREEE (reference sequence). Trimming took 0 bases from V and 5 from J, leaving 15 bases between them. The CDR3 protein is CASSLVPRGGDEQYF. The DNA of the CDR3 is TGTGCCAGCAGCTTGGTCCCGAGGGGAGGCGACGAGCAGTACTTC.

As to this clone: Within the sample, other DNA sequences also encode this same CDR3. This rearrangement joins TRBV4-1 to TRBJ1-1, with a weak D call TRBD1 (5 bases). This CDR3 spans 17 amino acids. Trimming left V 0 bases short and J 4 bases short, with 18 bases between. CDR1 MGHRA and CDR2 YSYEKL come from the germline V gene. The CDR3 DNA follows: TGCGCCAGCAGCCAAGATGGTGTGGGGCTGGAGGGCACTGAAGCTTTCTTT. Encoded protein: CASSQDGVGLEGTEAFF.

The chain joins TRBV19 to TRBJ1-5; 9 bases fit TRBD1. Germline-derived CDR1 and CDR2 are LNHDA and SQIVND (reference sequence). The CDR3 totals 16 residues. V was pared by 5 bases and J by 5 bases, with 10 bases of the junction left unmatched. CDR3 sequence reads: CASSGGDREVDQPQHF. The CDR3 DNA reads TGTGCCAGTAGTGGGGGGGACAGGGAGGTGGATCAGCCCCAGCATTTT.

Written as DNA, the CDR3 is TGTGCCAGCAGCTTACCCGGGACTAGCGTTGTTGAGCAGTTCTTC. It yields the protein CASSLPGTSVVEQFF. This chain joins TRBV5-4 and TRBJ2-1, with TRBD2 matching over 10 bases. Germline CDR1 reads SGHNT; CDR2 reads YYREEE (reference sequence). V was pared by 2 bases and J by 9 bases, with 8 bases of the junction left unmatched. The CDR3 consists of 15 residues.

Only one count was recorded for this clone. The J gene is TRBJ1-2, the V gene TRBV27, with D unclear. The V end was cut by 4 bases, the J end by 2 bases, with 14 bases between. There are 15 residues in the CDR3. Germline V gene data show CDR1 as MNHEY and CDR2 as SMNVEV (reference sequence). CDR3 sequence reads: CASSSTRERNYGYTF. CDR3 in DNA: TGTGCCAGCAGTTCTACCCGCGAACGAAACTATGGCTACACCTTC.

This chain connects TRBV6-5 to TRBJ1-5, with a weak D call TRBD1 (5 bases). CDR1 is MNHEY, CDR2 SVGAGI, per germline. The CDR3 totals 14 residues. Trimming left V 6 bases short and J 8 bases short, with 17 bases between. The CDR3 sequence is CASRTRGGTEPQHF. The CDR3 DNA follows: TGTGCCAGCAGAACGCGGGGGGGTACAGAGCCCCAGCATTTT.